One sample yielded the 12 T cell receptor beta chains listed below, sequenced in a study of Ad26.COV2.S vaccination and SARS-CoV-2 variants. Measured with immunoSEQ multiplex PCR; TCRdb has only the in-frame clones, and not every one. The sample contains hundreds of thousands of clones, roughly 90% of which appear only once. Treatment here: approximately 18 received Ad26.COV2.S at low or high dose, single or two shots; several received placebo; per-sample allocation not given. It was on day 63 after the first vaccine or placebo injection that samples were taken. The sample here was peripheral blood, taken in a trial of Ad26.COV2.S vaccine versus placebo. These receptors were obtained from a person aged 18-60 years who received the Ad26.COV2.S COVID-19 vaccine or a placebo.

CDR3: CASRGPSREYGYTF. The CDR3 DNA reads as TGTGCCAGTAGAGGGCCCTCGAGGGAATATGGCTACACCTTC. This rearrangement joins TRBV19 to TRBJ1-2; no clear D gene. This CDR3 comprises 14 residues. Germline V gives CDR1 LNHDA, CDR2 SQIVND (reference sequence). V was clipped by 6 bases and J by 5 bases, with 16 bases between them.

This clone was counted a single time. The chain combines TRBV6-4 with TRBJ2-2; possibly TRBD2 for D (7 bases). Trimming took 0 bases from V and 4 from J, leaving 9 bases between them. The CDR3 has 15 amino acids. Germline CDR1 is MRHNA and CDR2 is SNTAGT. The CDR3 DNA follows: TGTGCCAGCAGTGACTCGGGGGGGCGCACCGGGGAGCTGTTTTTT. Its protein product is CASSDSGGRTGELFF.

This sequence joins TRBV29-1 and TRBJ1-3; TRBD1 matches 8 bases. The CDR3 length is 13 residues. Germline V gives CDR1 SQVTM, CDR2 ANQGSEA. V was pared by 6 bases and J by 1 base, with 2 bases of the junction left unmatched. CDR3 DNA sequence: TGCAGCGTCCGGACAGGGTCTGGAAACACCATATATTTT. Its protein product is CSVRTGSGNTIYF.

The chain is built from TRBV6-2 or TRBV6-3 and TRBJ2-7; 7 bases are a match to TRBD1. This CDR3 is built from 14 residues. J lost 3 bases, V lost 6 bases, and 8 bases had no gene match. The germline V gene has CDR1 MNHEY and CDR2 SVGEGT. The DNA of the CDR3 is TGTGCCAGCAGCCGCGAGGGGGCTTTCTACGAGCAGTACTTC. Translation: CASSREGAFYEQYF.

The chain uses TRBV6-5 and TRBJ2-7; 9 bases are a match to TRBD1. This CDR3 comprises 15 residues. CDR1 MNHEY and CDR2 SVGAGI come from the germline V gene. The trim removed 9 bases at V and 3 bases at J, leaving 12 bases unmatched. The CDR3 DNA reads as TGTGCCAGGCAAGAAACAGGGGGCTTCGGCTACGAGCAGTACTTC. Amino acid sequence: CARQETGGFGYEQYF.

The chain employs TRBV3-1 (or the pseudogene TRBV3-2) and TRBJ1-6; D gene ambiguous. Germline V gene data show CDR1 as LGHDT and CDR2 as YNNKEL (reference sequence). Trimming left V 6 bases short and J 7 bases short, with 4 bases between. The CDR3 consists of 11 residues. The CDR3 region is CASRGNSPLHF. The DNA of the CDR3 is TGTGCCAGCAGGGGCAATTCACCCCTCCACTTT.

The J gene is TRBJ1-4, the V gene TRBV21-1. TRBV21-1 is deemed a pseudogene. This CDR3 spans 16 amino acids. CDR3 bases: TGTGCCAGCAGCAAAGGAGAGAGGCGGGGCTACGAAAAACTGTTTTTT. Encoded protein: CASSKGERRGYEKLFF.

This sequence joins TRBV4-2 and TRBJ1-2; D is perhaps TRBD1 (6 bases). Germline CDR1 LGHNA, CDR2 YNFKEQ. The ends were cut back, 4 bases at V and 0 bases at J, with 12 bases in the middle. The CDR3 sequence is 15 residues long. The CDR3 DNA sequence: TGTGCCAGCAGCCTCCAGGACAGTGCTAACTATGGCTACACCTTC. Amino acids: CASSLQDSANYGYTF.

The chain joins TRBV4-3 to TRBJ1-2; D gene ambiguous. Germline lookup yields CDR1 LGHNA and CDR2 YSLEER. The CDR3 contains 15 residues. The V end was cut by 4 bases, the J end by 4 bases, with 16 bases between. The DNA for the CDR3 is TGCGCCAGCAGCCGCGAAGATGGACCAATCTATGGCTACACCTTC. Translating it yields CASSREDGPIYGYTF.

The rearrangement uses TRBV10-3 and TRBJ1-2; the match to TRBD1 covers 11 bases. The germline gives CDR1 ENHRY, CDR2 SYGVKD. The ends lost 7 bases at V and 4 bases at J; junction bases unmatched: 8. There are 15 residues in the CDR3. The CDR3 loop reads CAITRDRGTSYGYTF. CDR3 DNA: TGTGCCATCACCAGGGACAGGGGGACCTCCTATGGCTACACCTTC.

This clone was seen only once. V gene TRBV30 combines with J gene TRBJ2-5; D call uncertain. CDR3 length: 12 residues. V was cut by 4 bases and J by 5 bases, with 11 bases left in between. CDR1 and CDR2 from the germline V gene are GTSNPN and SVGIG (reference sequence). The CDR3 loop is CAWKRRSETQYF. The DNA for the CDR3 is TGTGCCTGGAAGAGGCGGAGTGAGACCCAGTACTTC.

The J gene is TRBJ1-1, the V gene TRBV18; D unclear. CDR1 is KGHSH and CDR2 is LQKENI in the germline V gene. V shed 1 base and J shed 3 bases, with 12 bases lying between them. This CDR3 has 15 residues. In DNA, the CDR3 is TGTGCCAGCTCACCACGACAAGGCTCGGACACTGAAGCTTTCTTT. Its translation: CASSPRQGSDTEAFF.